The 30 T cell receptor beta chains listed next were all sequenced from one sample in a study of cytotoxic CD8 clonotypes in ibrutinib-treated CLL. Method: immunoSEQ multiplex PCR; TCRdb's copy keeps in-frame clones and lacks some. In the table there are some 63,000 clones, less than 95% of which are singletons. The specimen was PBMCs, collected after 12 months of ibrutinib treatment. These receptors all come from a human donor with chronic lymphocytic leukemia.

The rearrangement links TRBV6-5 to TRBJ1-2; D remains unclear. This CDR3 has 15 residues. Deletions cut 2 bases from V and 4 bases from J, with 14 bases between. Germline lookup yields CDR1 MNHEY and CDR2 SVGAGI. CDR3 bases: TGTGCCAGCAGTTACGAAAGGGCGCGGGTCTATGGCTACACCTTC. It translates to CASSYERARVYGYTF.

The genes are TRBV2 and TRBJ1-2; tentatively, D is TRBD1 (5 bases). The germline CDR1 and CDR2 sequences are SNHLY and FYNNEI. V was shortened by 7 bases and J by 4 bases, with 22 bases between the two germline ends. CDR3 length: 16 residues. CDR3 amino acids: CASTLSEASGAYGYTF. As DNA, the CDR3 is TGTGCCAGCACCCTCTCGGAAGCGTCCGGGGCCTATGGCTACACCTTC.

The chain recombines TRBV5-1 with TRBJ2-5; D gene unclear. This CDR3 has 14 amino acids. With 0 bases removed from V and 3 bases from J, the gap between germline ends came to 9 bases. Germline V gene lookup returns CDR1 SGHRS and CDR2 YFSETQ. CDR3 in amino acids: CASSLGTVKETQYF. CDR3 bases: TGCGCCAGCAGCTTGGGCACGGTTAAAGAGACCCAGTACTTC. Full variable domain (missing parts from reference TRBV5-1 and TRBJ2-5): KAGVTQTPRYLIKTRGQQVTLSCSPISGHRSVSWYQQTPGQGLQFLFEYFSETQRNKGNFPGRFSGRQFSNSRSEMNVSTLELGDSALYLCASSLGTVKETQYFGPGTRLLVL.

This clone was counted only a few times. The chain joins TRBV29-1 to TRBJ1-5; no definite D call. The CDR3 covers 12 residues. Germline assignment: CDR1 SQVTM and CDR2 ANQGSEA. V shed 4 bases and J shed 3 bases, with 7 bases lying between them. CDR3 nucleotide sequence: TGCAGCGTTGCATCTGTCAATCAGCCCCAGCATTTT. Residues: CSVASVNQPQHF.

The CDR3 nucleotides are TGTGCCAGCACGGGGAGTAGTAGCAATCAGCCCCAGCATTTT. Translating gives CASTGSSSNQPQHF. The chain is built from TRBV28 and TRBJ1-5, with unresolved D. V was shortened by 7 bases and J by 0 bases, with 10 bases between the two germline ends. Germline CDR1 is MDHEN and CDR2 is SYDVKM. The CDR3 totals 14 residues.

This chain uses TRBV19 with TRBJ1-1; TRBD1 agrees at 7 bases. The CDR3 sequence is 14 residues long. The germline V gene encodes CDR1 LNHDA and CDR2 SQIVND (reference sequence). The junction had 6 bases not matched to a gene; V was cut back by 4 bases and J by 4 bases. The CDR3 protein is CASSKKDRVTEAFF. The CDR3 nucleotides are TGTGCCAGTAGTAAGAAAGACAGGGTCACTGAAGCTTTCTTT.

V gene TRBV18 combines with J gene TRBJ1-1; unclear D gene. The CDR3 is made up of 13 amino acids. Trimming shortened V by 8 bases and J by 3 bases, and 13 bases separated the two germline ends. The germline gives CDR1 KGHSH, CDR2 LQKENI. The CDR3 protein is CASTPRRDTEAFF. The DNA of the CDR3 is TGTGCCAGCACTCCGCGTCGTGACACTGAAGCTTTCTTT.

The chain uses TRBV14 and TRBJ2-7; D possibly uses TRBD1 or TRBD2 (5 bases each). V gave up 1 base and J gave up 2 bases, with 9 bases separating them. The germline CDR1 and CDR2 sequences are SGHDN and FVKESK. This CDR3 has 14 amino acids. The CDR3 loop is CASSQGQGAYEQYF. DNA for the CDR3: TGTGCCAGCAGCCAAGGGCAGGGAGCCTACGAGCAGTACTTC.

V usage is TRBV4-3 and J usage is TRBJ2-3, with 9 bases identical to TRBD2. CDR1 and CDR2 (germline): LGHNA, YSLEER. There are 16 residues in the CDR3. The junction had 7 bases not matched to a gene; V was cut back by 1 base and J by 5 bases. The CDR3 sequence is CASSQGGSGRGDTQYF. CDR3 bases: TGCGCCAGCAGCCAAGGTGGTAGCGGGAGAGGAGATACGCAGTATTTT.

V and J are TRBV6-4 and TRBJ2-1, with 8 positions matching TRBD1. Germline loops: CDR1 MRHNA, CDR2 SNTAGT. This CDR3 is 15 amino acids long. Unmatched junction bases numbered 8, after V lost 1 base and J lost 9 bases. CDR3 loop: CASSDLGQGAGEQFF. CDR3 bases: TGTGCCAGCAGTGACTTAGGTCAGGGGGCTGGTGAGCAGTTCTTC.

The chain uses TRBV12-2 and TRBJ2-1; the D call in the table, TRBD2, was not verified against the DNA. TRBV12-2 is annotated as a pseudogene. The CDR3 is made up of 16 amino acids. The CDR3 nucleotides are TGTGCAAGTCGCTTAGCGCTCCCGTTCAAGAGCAATGAGCAGTTCTTC. Translated: CASRLALPFKSNEQFF.

This chain connects TRBV15 to TRBJ2-2; D gene ambiguous. This CDR3 spans 15 amino acids. Per germline, CDR1 LNHNV and CDR2 YYDKDF (reference sequence). Between the trimmed V and J ends, which lost 0 bases and 3 bases, there was a span of 8 bases. Here the CDR3 DNA reads TGTGCCACCAGCAGAGATAGGGTATACACCGGGGAGCTGTTTTTT. Its protein product is CATSRDRVYTGELFF.

The CDR3 here is CASSRGSRDADTQYF. The CDR3 coding sequence is TGTGCCAGCAGCCGAGGATCCCGGGACGCAGATACGCAGTATTTT. The gene calls are TRBV7-3 and TRBJ2-3, with D tentatively TRBD1 or TRBD2 (5 bases each). The CDR3 is 15 amino acids. CDR1 is SGHTA, CDR2 FQGTGA, per germline. Trimming stripped 5 bases from V and 4 bases from J, with 16 bases between.

This chain joins TRBV27 and TRBJ1-6, with D possibly TRBD1 on 6 matching bases. The ends were cut back, 6 bases at V and 4 bases at J, with 10 bases in the middle. Looked up from germline, CDR1 is MNHEY and CDR2 is SMNVEV (reference sequence). The CDR3 consists of 14 residues. For the CDR3, the DNA is TGTGCCAGCAGCATGGACAGTTATAATTCACCCCTCCACTTT. Amino acids: CASSMDSYNSPLHF.

The chain is built from TRBV5-1 and TRBJ1-4, with D possibly being TRBD1 (5 bases). Germline lookup yields CDR1 SGHRS and CDR2 YFSETQ. Trimming took 3 bases from V and 6 from J, leaving 18 bases between them. The CDR3 has 16 residues. The CDR3 is CASSSTEFQGYEKLFF. The CDR3 nucleotides are TGCGCCAGCAGCTCAACAGAATTCCAGGGATATGAAAAACTGTTTTTT.

This sequence joins TRBV7-2 and TRBJ1-5; 8 nucleotides agree with TRBD1. The CDR3 length is 15 residues. The germline CDR1 and CDR2 sequences are SGHTA and FQGNSA. Trimming cost V 2 bases and J 2 bases; bases outside gene matches: 2. The CDR3, as DNA: TGTGCCAGCAGCTTACAGGGGGCCGGCAATCAGCCCCAGCATTTT. Its protein product is CASSLQGAGNQPQHF.

The chain couples TRBV30 to TRBJ1-2, with 9 bases lining up with TRBD1. CDR1 is GTSNPN, CDR2 SVGIG, per germline (reference sequence). This CDR3 is built from 16 residues. J lost 6 bases, V lost 5 bases, and 16 bases had no gene match. The CDR3 loop reads CAWGRDRVSSGNGYTF. CDR3 bases: TGTGCCTGGGGCCGGGACAGGGTTAGTAGTGGTAATGGCTACACCTTC.

The chain carries TRBV5-1 and TRBJ1-2, with TRBD1 identical over 8 bases. The CDR3 extends over 14 amino acids. Germline CDR1 and CDR2: SGHRS and YFSETQ. V dropped 0 bases and J dropped 7; count of bases not matched to a gene: 5. This chain's CDR3 is CASSLADRGGGYTF. DNA for the CDR3: TGCGCCAGCAGCTTGGCTGACAGGGGTGGTGGCTACACCTTC.

The chain is built from TRBV27 and TRBJ1-1; TRBD1 might be the D (6 bases). The CDR3 totals 16 residues. Trimming took off 7 bases at V and 6 bases at J, with 24 bases between the two ends. CDR1 is MNHEY and CDR2 is SMNVEV in the germline V gene (reference sequence). In DNA, the CDR3 is TGTGCCAGCAACACTCGAGAGCCCCAGGGGAGGGCTGAAGCTTTCTTT. This encodes CASNTREPQGRAEAFF.

V and J are TRBV5-5 and TRBJ2-7, with TRBD1 matching over 9 bases. CDR1 and CDR2 (germline): SGHKS, YYEKEE (reference sequence). Trimming cost V 4 bases and J 5 bases; bases outside gene matches: 19. The CDR3 is 18 amino acids. This CDR3 is CASSPNVIGTGSPDEQYF. The CDR3 DNA reads as TGTGCCAGCAGCCCCAATGTTATAGGGACAGGGAGCCCAGACGAGCAGTACTTC. The variable domain in full, with the rest retrieved from reference TRBV5-5 and TRBJ2-7, is DAGVTQSPTHLIKTRGQQVTLRCSPISGHKSVSWYQQVLGQGPQFIFQYYEKEERGRGNFPDRFSARQFPNYSSELNVNALLLGDSALYLCASSPNVIGTGSPDEQYFGPGTRLTVT.

The chain links TRBV7-8 to TRBJ2-7, with 8 bases aligning to TRBD2. The CDR3 has 15 amino acids. After removal of 3 bases from V and 2 bases from J, the junction contained 6 bases not matched to a gene. The germline gives CDR1 SGHVS, CDR2 FQNEAQ. As DNA, the CDR3 is TGTGCCAGCAGCTTCCTAGCGGGCCTAGCCTACGAGCAGTACTTC. It encodes CASSFLAGLAYEQYF.

The chain uses TRBV6-6 and TRBJ1-1; the D gene is possibly TRBD1 (6 bases). Germline CDR1 is MNHNY and CDR2 is SVGAGI (reference sequence). The CDR3 length is 13 residues. V lost 7 bases and J 0 bases, leaving 9 bases between the germline ends. The CDR3: CASTRTVNTEAFF. The CDR3 region has the DNA TGTGCCAGCACCAGGACAGTGAACACTGAAGCTTTCTTT.

The rearrangement uses TRBV18 and TRBJ2-7; 9 nucleotides align to TRBD1. J was trimmed by 0 bases and V by 0 bases; bases with no gene match: 6. This CDR3 is 17 amino acids long. Germline V lookup: CDR1 KGHSH, CDR2 LQKENI. The CDR3 DNA is TGTGCCAGCTCACCACCTTTCGGACAGGGGAACTCCTACGAGCAGTACTTC. Amino acid sequence: CASSPPFGQGNSYEQYF. The full variable domain, rest sourced from reference TRBV18 and TRBJ2-7, is NAGVMQNPRHLVRRRGQEARLRCSPMKGHSHVYWYRQLPEEGLKFMVYLQKENIIDESGMPKERFSAEFPKEGPSILRIQQVVRGDSAAYFCASSPPFGQGNSYEQYFGPGTRLTVT.

The genes are TRBV6-1 and TRBJ1-5; possibly TRBD1 for D (6 bases). Germline lookup yields CDR1 MNHNS and CDR2 SASEGT. Trimming shortened V by 3 bases and J by 4 bases, and 10 bases separated the two germline ends. The length of the CDR3 is 14 residues. The CDR3 DNA reads as TGTGCCAGCAGTGACAGGGGTGGGAATCAGCCCCAGCATTTT. This encodes CASSDRGGNQPQHF.

In its sample, this clone was seen once. V and J are TRBV5-4 and TRBJ2-2, with TRBD2 identical over 11 bases. The CDR3 is 16 amino acids. Germline V lookup: CDR1 SGHNT, CDR2 YYREEE (reference sequence). The trim removed 0 bases at V and 6 bases at J, leaving 4 bases unmatched. CDR3 nucleotide sequence: TGTGCCAGCAGCTTGGCGCTAGCGGGGGGCTCCGGGGAGCTGTTTTTT. It codes for CASSLALAGGSGELFF.

This clone was found once. CDR3 sequence: CASSLGTSGSLLYNEQFF. The DNA of the CDR3 is TGTGCCAGCAGTTTGGGGACTAGCGGGAGTCTTCTCTACAATGAGCAGTTCTTC. The chain uses TRBV27 and TRBJ2-1, with 14 bases that match TRBD2. V was clipped by 3 bases and J by 3 bases; unmatched bases: 7. The CDR3 runs 18 residues. Germline V gene lookup returns CDR1 MNHEY and CDR2 SMNVEV (reference sequence).

This clone appeared a single time. V usage is TRBV11-2 and J usage is TRBJ2-1; 8 nucleotides align to TRBD1. Per germline, CDR1 SGHAT and CDR2 FQNNGV. The CDR3 has 16 residues. Unmatched junction bases numbered 5, after V lost 1 base and J lost 3 bases. The CDR3 is CASSLGSTGGYNEQFF. The CDR3 DNA sequence: TGTGCCAGCAGCTTAGGTAGTACAGGGGGCTACAATGAGCAGTTCTTC.

This clone appeared once. The genes are TRBV11-2 and TRBJ2-3, with 10 bases identical to TRBD2. The CDR3 runs to 16 residues. The V and J ends lost 5 bases and 2 bases, in that order; junction bases with no gene match: 7. The germline gives CDR1 SGHAT, CDR2 FQNNGV. The CDR3 region has the DNA TGTGCCAGCAGCCTCTCTAGCGGGAGTTCCACAGATACGCAGTATTTT. This translates into CASSLSSGSSTDTQYF.

V and J are TRBV6-5 and TRBJ2-7; 13 bases agree with TRBD2. The V segment lost 8 bases and the J segment 4 bases; nucleotides outside the gene matches: 5. The CDR3 is 14 residues long. Germline V gene sequence: CDR1 MNHEY, CDR2 SVGAGI. This chain's CDR3 is CASQRTSGSYEQYF. CDR3 coding DNA: TGTGCCAGCCAAAGGACTAGCGGGAGTTACGAGCAGTACTTC.

The chain is built from TRBV7-8 and TRBJ1-3; D not resolved. The CDR3 has 15 residues. V was pared by 1 base and J by 4 bases, with 11 bases between. CDR1 and CDR2 (germline): SGHVS, FQNEAQ. The CDR3 sequence: CASSLVRSGGNTIYF. The DNA for the CDR3 is TGTGCCAGCAGCTTAGTCAGGTCGGGCGGAAACACCATATATTTT.